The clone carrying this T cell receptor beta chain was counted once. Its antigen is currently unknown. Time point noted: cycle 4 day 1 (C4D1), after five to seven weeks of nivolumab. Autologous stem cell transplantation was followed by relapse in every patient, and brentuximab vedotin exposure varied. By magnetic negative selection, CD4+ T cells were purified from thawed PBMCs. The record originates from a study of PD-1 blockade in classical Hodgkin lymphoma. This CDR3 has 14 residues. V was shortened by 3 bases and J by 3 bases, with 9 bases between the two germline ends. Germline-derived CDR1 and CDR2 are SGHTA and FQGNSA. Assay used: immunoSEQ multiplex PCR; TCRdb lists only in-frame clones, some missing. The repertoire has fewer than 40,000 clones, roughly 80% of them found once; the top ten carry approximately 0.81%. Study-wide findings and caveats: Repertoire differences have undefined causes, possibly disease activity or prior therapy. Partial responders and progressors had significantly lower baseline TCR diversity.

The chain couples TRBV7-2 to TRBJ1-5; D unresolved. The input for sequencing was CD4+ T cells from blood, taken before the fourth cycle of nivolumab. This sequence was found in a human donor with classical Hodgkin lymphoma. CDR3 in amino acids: CASSFPGHNQPQHF. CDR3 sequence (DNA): TGTGCCAGCAGCTTTCCGGGCCACAATCAGCCCCAGCATTTT.